The clone carrying this TCR beta chain was observed many times. This sample was taken from a study of regulatory T cells in long-lasting Graves disease. The time point: newly diagnosed GD, antithyroid drugs for less than 3 months. Generation of the TCR library employed RNA extracted from PBMCs. American Thyroid Association guidelines served as the basis for diagnosing Graves' disease. Building of the TCR beta libraries involved iRepertoire HTBI primers and Arm-PCR of CDR3 regions. TCRdb passed the multiplex PCR reads through MiXCR, listing each CDR3 protein once. The sample contains 390,000 or so distinct CDR3 sequences, 12% of which appear only once. The CDR3 has 15 residues. Germline V gene data show CDR1 as MNHEY and CDR2 as SMNVEV (reference sequence). Trimming took 1 base from V and 2 from J; bases not matched to a gene: 4. In addition, the sample was reused for a study of T cells in Graves' hyperthyroidism and ophthalmopathy.

The receptor was derived from a woman aged 18 to 35 with Graves disease. The sequences come from peripheral blood mononuclear cells (PBMCs), collected at new diagnosis, from a patient treated with antithyroid drugs. The chain uses TRBV27 and TRBJ2-5; 7 bases map to TRBD1. Written as DNA, the CDR3 is TGTGCCAGCAGTTTATGGGGACAGCTACAAGAGACCCAGTACTTC. It codes for CASSLWGQLQETQYF.